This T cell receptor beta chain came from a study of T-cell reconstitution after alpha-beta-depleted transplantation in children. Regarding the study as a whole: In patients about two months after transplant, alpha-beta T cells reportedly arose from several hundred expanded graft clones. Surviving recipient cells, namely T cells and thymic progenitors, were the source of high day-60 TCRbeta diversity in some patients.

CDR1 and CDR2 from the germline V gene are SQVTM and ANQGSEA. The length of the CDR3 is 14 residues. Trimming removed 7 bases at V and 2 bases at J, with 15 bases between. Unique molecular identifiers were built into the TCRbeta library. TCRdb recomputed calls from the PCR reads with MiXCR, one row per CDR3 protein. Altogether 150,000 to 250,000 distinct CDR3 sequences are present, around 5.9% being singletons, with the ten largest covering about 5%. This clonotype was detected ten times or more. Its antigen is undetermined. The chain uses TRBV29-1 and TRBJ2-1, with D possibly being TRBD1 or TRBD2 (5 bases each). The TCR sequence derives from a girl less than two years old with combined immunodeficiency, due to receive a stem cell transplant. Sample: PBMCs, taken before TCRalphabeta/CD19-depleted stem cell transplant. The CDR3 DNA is TGCAGCGCCGGAAAGGGGAGACCCTACAATGAGCAGTTCTTC. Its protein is CSAGKGRPYNEQFF.